A few counts support the clone carrying this T cell receptor beta chain. No antigen is known for it. The data belong to a study of T-cell memory formation after mild COVID-19. Study summary: There were largely donor-specific TCR clusters.

The V segment lost 6 bases and the J segment 4 bases; nucleotides outside the gene matches: 14. Germline V lookup: CDR1 SQVTM, CDR2 ANQGSEA. The CDR3 spans 15 residues. The study, taken as a whole, reports: From day 15 to 85, contracting clones were balanced between CD4 and CD8, whereas later expanders leaned toward CD4+.

Each CDR3 protein is one row after TCRdb ran MiXCR on the 5' RACE reads. The sample records approximately 290,000 distinct CDR3 sequences, less than 20% being singletons. The TCR was taken from a man aged 18 to 35 who had mild COVID-19 (a few samples of this study predate the infection). Cell type and time point are not known. The chain couples TRBV29-1 to TRBJ1-2, with 7 nucleotides matching TRBD1. Source material: PBMCs or a T cell subset sorted from them (not recorded which). The CDR3 here is CSVNNRDSGTYGYTF. CDR3 DNA sequence: TGCAGCGTGAACAACCGGGACAGCGGAACCTATGGCTACACCTTC.